A single sample is the source of the 24 T cell receptor beta chains below, sequenced in a study of CD8 T cells in ankylosing spondylitis. TCRdb re-analysed the 5' RACE reads in MiXCR, keeping a single row per CDR3 protein. The data contain under 400,000 distinct CDR3 sequences, more than 9% of them singletons. Sequenced: blood, either unsorted or a sorted T cell fraction (not recorded which). Receptor source: a female donor with ankylosing spondylitis or in good health (not recorded which).

Worth noting for this clonotype: The junction shows a germline mismatch at one end, possibly a read error. This rearrangement joins TRBV7-2 to TRBJ2-3; 8 bases align to TRBD2. This CDR3 comprises 15 residues. Germline V lookup: CDR1 SGHTA, CDR2 FQGNSA. CDR3 amino acids: CASSVAGRASDTQYF. The CDR3 region has the DNA TGTGCCAGCAGCGTAGCGGGGCGGGCGTCAGATACGCAGTATTTT.

The V gene is TRBV10-2, the J gene TRBJ1-1, with 9 bases identical to TRBD1. CDR3 length: 14 residues. Germline V gene data show CDR1 as WSHSY and CDR2 as SAAADI. The V and J ends lost 7 bases and 5 bases, in that order; junction bases with no gene match: 8. CDR3 protein: CASTSTGGRTEAFF. In DNA, the CDR3 is TGCGCCAGCACCTCGACAGGGGGTAGGACTGAAGCTTTCTTT.

This clonotype was counted many times. V is TRBV7-2 and J is TRBJ2-7, with TRBD2 matching 7 bases. The CDR3 spans 15 residues. Germline V gene sequence: CDR1 SGHTA, CDR2 FQGNSA. The V segment lost 4 bases and the J segment 0 bases; nucleotides outside the gene matches: 6. CDR3 residues: CASSYPRGSSYEQYF. CDR3 sequence (DNA): TGTGCCAGCAGCTACCCGCGGGGGAGCTCCTACGAGCAGTACTTC. The full variable domain, rest sourced from reference TRBV7-2 and TRBJ2-7, is GAGVSQSPSNKVTEKGKDVELRCDPISGHTALYWYRQSLGQGLEFLIYFQGNSAPDKSGLPSDRFSAERTGGSVSTLTIQRTQQEDSAVYLCASSYPRGSSYEQYFGPGTRLTVT.

In this sample, this clonotype turned up a few times. J is TRBJ2-1 and V is TRBV3-1; D not resolved. There are 11 residues in the CDR3. V lost 4 bases and J lost 10, with 8 bases in between. Germline values: CDR1 LGHDT, CDR2 YNNKEL (reference sequence). Written as DNA, the CDR3 is TGTGCCAGCAGCCTATATGGAGAGCAGTTCTTC. It encodes CASSLYGEQFF.

This clonotype was counted between two and nine times. The chain has TRBV7-2 and TRBJ2-1; 9 bases are shared with TRBD1. The V and J ends lost 6 bases and 2 bases, in that order; junction bases with no gene match: 11. The CDR3 covers 17 residues. Germline V CDR1 and CDR2: SGHTA, FQGNSA. The CDR3 protein is CASRPRWDRVAYNEQFF. CDR3 nucleotides: TGTGCCAGCAGGCCGAGATGGGACAGGGTAGCCTACAATGAGCAGTTCTTC.

The chain combines TRBV15 with TRBJ2-7; 8 bases agree with TRBD1. The CDR3 spans 14 residues. J gave up 4 bases and V 4 bases, and 6 bases lay outside the gene matches. CDR1 and CDR2 (germline): LNHNV, YYDKDF (reference sequence). CDR3 region: CATSNDRGVYEQYF. The CDR3 region has the DNA TGTGCCACCAGCAATGACAGGGGAGTGTACGAGCAGTACTTC.

This clonotype was seen at least ten times. The chain joins TRBV6-2 or TRBV6-3 to TRBJ2-5; unclear D gene. With 4 bases removed from V and 5 bases from J, the gap between germline ends came to 5 bases. From germline, CDR1 is MNHEY and CDR2 SVGEGT. The length of the CDR3 is 11 residues. DNA of the CDR3: TGTGCCAGCAGTTTCACGGAGACCCAGTACTTC. Amino acids: CASSFTETQYF.

This clonotype was observed a handful of times. The genes are TRBV12-3 or TRBV12-4 and TRBJ2-7; D might be TRBD1 or TRBD2, each matching 6 bases. The CDR3 totals 15 residues. Trimming pared 7 bases from V and 1 base from J, leaving 17 bases between. CDR3 loop: CASNKGEVNSYEQYF. The CDR3 nucleotides read TGTGCCAGCAACAAGGGGGAGGTTAATTCCTACGAGCAGTACTTC.

This clonotype was detected many times. The gene calls are TRBV20-1 and TRBJ2-3; 8 bases line up with TRBD2. The CDR3 length is 15 residues. The J segment lost 4 bases and the V segment lost 1 base, leaving 7 bases of the junction unmatched. Germline CDR1 reads DFQATT; CDR2 reads SNEGSKA (reference sequence). The CDR3 region has the DNA TGCAGTGCTAGAGGTCATCAGCGGGGGCCAGATACGCAGTATTTT. Translating it yields CSARGHQRGPDTQYF.

Only a few counts were recorded for this clonotype. The chain carries TRBV18 and TRBJ2-1; 9 bases map to TRBD1. The CDR3 loop spans 17 amino acids. The J segment lost 5 bases and the V segment lost 2 bases, leaving 10 bases of the junction unmatched. The germline V gene encodes CDR1 KGHSH and CDR2 LQKENI. The CDR3 is CASSPSLTGQGNNEQFF. CDR3 DNA: TGTGCCAGCTCACCATCGCTAACGGGACAGGGTAACAATGAGCAGTTCTTC.

This chain links TRBV5-4 with TRBJ2-3; no clear D gene. V lost 5 bases, J lost 2 bases, and 9 bases lay in between. The CDR3 is 13 amino acids. The germline V gene has CDR1 SGHNT and CDR2 YYREEE (reference sequence). CDR3 region: CASRRTVTDTQYF. CDR3 DNA: TGTGCCAGCAGGCGGACGGTCACAGATACGCAGTATTTT.

Points on this clonotype: A read error is possible here, since a much larger clone lies one base away. The V and J genes are TRBV20-1 and TRBJ2-1, with TRBD2 as a possible D gene (5 bases). The length of the CDR3 is 11 residues. Germline V lookup: CDR1 DFQATT, CDR2 SNEGSKA (reference sequence). The CDR3 region has the DNA TGCAGTGCTATGGGAGACAATGAGCTGTTCTTC. This gives the protein CSAMGDNELFF.

This clonotype was observed at least ten times. The gene calls are TRBV7-2 and TRBJ2-7; D perhaps matches TRBD2 (6 bases). The germline V and J ends were trimmed by 3 bases and 2 bases, with 8 bases remaining between them. This CDR3 comprises 13 residues. Germline V lookup: CDR1 SGHTA, CDR2 FQGNSA. The CDR3 spells CASSFGGAYEQYF. In DNA, the CDR3 is TGTGCCAGCAGCTTCGGGGGTGCCTACGAGCAGTACTTC.

This clonotype occurred a few times. The chain is built from TRBV10-3 and TRBJ2-5; a weak D match, TRBD1 (6 bases). With 3 bases removed from V and 5 bases from J, the gap between germline ends came to 16 bases. Per the germline V gene, CDR1 is ENHRY and CDR2 is SYGVKD. This CDR3 is built from 15 residues. CDR3 amino acids: CAISDGQGNSETQYF. In DNA, the CDR3 is TGTGCCATCAGTGACGGGCAGGGGAATTCGGAGACCCAGTACTTC.

At least ten counts were recorded for this clonotype. The rearrangement uses TRBV20-1 and TRBJ1-4, with 7 bases identical to TRBD1. There are 14 residues in the CDR3. CDR1 DFQATT and CDR2 SNEGSKA come from the germline V gene (reference sequence). Trimming took 5 bases from V and 8 from J; bases not matched to a gene: 11. CDR3 protein: CSAPPTGLGEKLFF. CDR3 bases: TGCAGTGCTCCGCCGACAGGGCTTGGCGAAAAACTGTTTTTT.

J is TRBJ2-5 and V is TRBV7-2, with D hard to call. The CDR3 consists of 11 residues. V shed 3 bases and J shed 10 bases, with 9 bases lying between them. Per the germline V gene, CDR1 is SGHTA and CDR2 is FQGNSA. The CDR3: CASSFNRVQYF. CDR3 coding DNA: TGTGCCAGCAGCTTTAACAGAGTCCAGTACTTC.

In this sample, this clonotype turned up a few times. The V and J genes are TRBV12-5 and TRBJ2-3; D gene uncertain. This CDR3 is built from 11 residues. The germline V gene encodes CDR1 LGHNT and CDR2 FRNRAP. Trimming shortened V by 6 bases and J by 4 bases, and 5 bases separated the two germline ends. Here the CDR3 reads CASGTSDTQYF. The CDR3 DNA reads as TGTGCTAGTGGAACTTCAGATACGCAGTATTTT.

This clonotype was recorded many times. The chain combines TRBV6-1 with TRBJ2-5; maybe TRBD1 (6 bases). Trimming pared 6 bases from V and 2 bases from J, leaving 13 bases between. Germline loops: CDR1 MNHNS, CDR2 SASEGT. This CDR3 is built from 14 residues. The CDR3 sequence: CASSPWTEQETQYF. The CDR3 DNA reads TGTGCCAGCAGCCCATGGACAGAACAAGAGACCCAGTACTTC.

The rearrangement joins TRBV30 to TRBJ1-1; D unresolved. The V gene's germline CDR1 is GTSNPN and CDR2 SVGIG (reference sequence). This CDR3 is built from 13 residues. The V and J ends lost 1 base and 1 base respectively, with 7 bases between them. The CDR3 is CAWSARQNTEAFF. Written as DNA, the CDR3 is TGTGCCTGGAGTGCCCGACAGAACACTGAAGCTTTCTTT.

This clonotype appeared many times. V gene TRBV4-1 combines with J gene TRBJ1-3; D gene uncertain. V was clipped by 4 bases and J by 7 bases, with 11 bases between them. The CDR3 has 13 residues. CDR1 is MGHRA and CDR2 is YSYEKL in the germline V gene. CDR3 amino acids: CASSPREFNTIYF. As DNA, the CDR3 is TGCGCCAGCAGCCCTAGGGAGTTTAACACCATATATTTT.

This clonotype came up a few times. The rearrangement joins TRBV20-1 to TRBJ2-7; D gene ambiguous. This CDR3 is 12 amino acids long. V lost 3 bases, J lost 5 bases, and 11 bases lay in between. Germline values: CDR1 DFQATT, CDR2 SNEGSKA (reference sequence). The CDR3 is CSASSNSNEQYF. The DNA of the CDR3 is TGCAGTGCTAGCAGTAATAGTAACGAGCAGTACTTC.

This clonotype was found many times. J is TRBJ2-7 and V is TRBV12-3 or TRBV12-4, with D unresolved. Trimming took 5 bases from V and 2 from J, leaving 13 bases between them. The CDR3 is 14 amino acids. In DNA form, the CDR3 reads TGTGCCAGCAGTGAACTGGGATTAGCCTACGAGCAGTACTTC. Translation: CASSELGLAYEQYF.

This clonotype occurred a few times. The chain carries TRBV10-3 and TRBJ2-5, with D tentatively TRBD2 (5 bases). The length of the CDR3 is 13 residues. CDR1 and CDR2 (germline): ENHRY, SYGVKD. V was trimmed by 6 bases and J by 3 bases, leaving 11 bases between them. The CDR3 DNA follows: TGTGCCATCAGCGGACTCGCAGAAGAGACCCAGTACTTC. Protein product: CAISGLAEETQYF.

This clonotype was counted at least ten times. This CDR3 is CSATGVTGGGSEAFF. In DNA form, the CDR3 reads TGCAGTGCTACTGGGGTGACAGGGGGCGGTTCTGAAGCTTTCTTT. This chain links TRBV20-1 with TRBJ1-1; TRBD1 agrees at 10 bases. The CDR3 extends over 15 amino acids. V was clipped by 4 bases and J by 6 bases; unmatched bases: 11. Germline V gives CDR1 DFQATT, CDR2 SNEGSKA (reference sequence).